The T cell receptor (beta chain) described here comes from a study of shared clonotypes between healthy human individuals. The CDR3 totals 13 residues. Per germline, CDR1 MNHEY and CDR2 SMNVEV (reference sequence). V lost 6 bases to trimming and J lost 9 bases, with 15 bases between them. Naive-designated CD8 cells lacked CD45RO, were positively enriched for CCR7, and omitted terminally differentiated effector memory CD45RA+ cells. Caucasian adults living in Nashville, Tennessee, provided all samples. Assay used: immunoSEQ multiplex PCR; TCRdb lists only in-frame clones, some missing. The sample lists about 2.1 million clones, approximately 92% seen once, with about 1.6% in the top ten.

The sequence came from a man between 18 and 35 years old in good health. Some clones in this sample may be carry-over from other donors' samples. Specimen: naive CD8+ T cells from PBMCs. The gene calls are TRBV27 and TRBJ2-1; maybe TRBD1 (6 bases). As DNA, the CDR3 is TGTGCCAGCAGAGCGCGCGGCAGGGGTGAGCAGTTCTTC. This encodes CASRARGRGEQFF.